A single sample gave rise to the 5 T cell receptor beta chains below, sequenced in a study of identical twins. TCRdb processed the 5' RACE reads anew with MiXCR; each CDR3 protein has one entry. The sample shows about 220,000 distinct CDR3 sequences, 7.5% of them seen only once. This sample also belongs to another study, concerning yellow fever vaccine responses in identical twins.

Source material: CD8+ T cells sorted from blood. These receptors came from a woman aged 18-30 years in good health.

In its sample, this clonotype was seen many times. The chain has TRBV12-3 or TRBV12-4 and TRBJ2-7; TRBD2 matches at 7 bases. Trimming cost V 8 bases and J 5 bases; bases outside gene matches: 12. This CDR3 spans 14 amino acids. The CDR3 is CASGREVLRDEQYF. For the CDR3, the DNA is TGTGCCAGCGGGAGGGAGGTCTTAAGAGACGAGCAGTACTTC.

J is TRBJ2-7 and V is TRBV7-9, with D perhaps matching TRBD1 (6 bases). The CDR3 runs 14 residues. V was shortened by 5 bases and J by 2 bases, with 13 bases between the two germline ends. Germline CDR1 reads SEHNR; CDR2 reads FQNEAQ (reference sequence). The CDR3 here is CASSPPGQAYEQYF. The CDR3 DNA is TGTGCCAGCAGCCCACCGGGACAAGCCTACGAGCAGTACTTC. The full variable domain, in which reference TRBV7-9 and TRBJ2-7 provide the parts outside the CDR3, is DTGVSQNPRHKITKRGQNVTFRCDPISEHNRLYWYRQTLGQGPEFLTYFQNEAQLEKSRLLSDRFSAERPKGSFSTLEIQRTEQGDSAMYLCASSPPGQAYEQYFGPGTRLTVT.

This clonotype was seen many times. The CDR3 region is CSGVLQGIGTDTQYF. CDR3 nucleotides: TGCAGCGGGGTACTCCAGGGTATCGGCACAGATACGCAGTATTTT. The chain couples TRBV29-1 to TRBJ2-3; a weak D match, TRBD1 (5 bases). Germline values: CDR1 SQVTM, CDR2 ANQGSEA. Trimming took off 7 bases at V and 1 base at J, with 18 bases between the two ends. This CDR3 is built from 15 residues.

This clonotype was counted ten times or more. The chain joins TRBV6-1 to TRBJ2-3; D uncertain. The ends were cut back, 6 bases at V and 2 bases at J, with 15 bases in the middle. The length of the CDR3 is 15 residues. The germline CDR1 and CDR2 sequences are MNHNS and SASEGT. CDR3 in amino acids: CASSPDWTSTDTQYF. CDR3 DNA: TGTGCCAGCAGCCCTGACTGGACCTCCACAGATACGCAGTATTTT.

The gene calls are TRBV3-1 and TRBJ2-5; 14 positions match TRBD2. Germline-derived CDR1 and CDR2 are LGHDT and YNNKEL (reference sequence). V shed 4 bases and J 4 bases; nucleotides not matched to a gene: 5. The CDR3 is 16 amino acids. In nucleotides, the CDR3 is TGTGCCAGCAGCCCCGGGACTAGCGGGAGTGGAGAGACCCAGTACTTC. Protein product: CASSPGTSGSGETQYF.